A selection of T cell receptor beta chains follows, all from one sample in a study of blood T cell repertoires in COVID-19. Only in-frame clones appear in the TCRdb table, and some are missing; sequencing was by immunoSEQ multiplex PCR. The data hold some 68,000 clones, with around 91% observed a single time. Sequencing input: peripheral blood. All receptors derive from a man in his forties or fifties with acute or convalescent COVID-19. The CDR3 runs from the conserved cysteine through the conserved F or W.

j_call v_call cdr3_aa
TRBJ2-3 TRBV5-1 CASSLVGESTDTQYF
TRBJ1-3 TRBV18 CASSPDRPSSGNTIYF
TRBJ1-1 TRBV6-5 CASSPTGLDTEAFF
TRBJ2-7 TRBV5-1 CASSLGAGYYEQYF
TRBJ2-2 TRBV18 CASSPQEAGVRTGELFF
TRBJ1-1 TRBV7-9 CASSFKGGSPEAFF
TRBJ1-2 TRBV19 CASRGLGGDYGYTF
TRBJ2-7 TRBV5-1 CASSVTGVPYEQYF
TRBJ1-2 TRBV15 CATSSWTGIVYGYTF
TRBJ2-3 TRBV19 CASSHKPSTDTQYF
TRBJ1-6 TRBV4-3 CASSQEGGRVVSPLHF
TRBJ1-2 TRBV27 CASSAQGRGYTF
TRBJ1-1 TRBV29-1 CSTRQYGNTEAFF
TRBJ1-1 TRBV2 CASSARQGIAQEAFF